This T cell receptor (beta chain) was identified during a study of blood T cell repertoires in COVID-19. Background on the study: Specimens from acute and convalescent COVID-19 originated in the United States, Italy and Spain. PBMCs, B-cell-depleted T cells, or T cells provided the cDNA or gDNA that made up the material.

How the authors handled the data: Estimates of nucleated cell counts were drawn from the amplification of reference gene primers. Clones were read by immunoSEQ multiplex PCR, and TCRdb kept only the in-frame ones, dropping some. V, J and clone size derive from that table, while D and trimming were established from the DNA sequence. The repertoire holds 200,000 to 250,000 clones, approximately 82% seen once, with 3% to 4% in the top ten. The germline V gene encodes CDR1 MDHEN and CDR2 SYDVKM. V lost 2 bases, J lost 7 bases, and 8 bases lay in between. This CDR3 contains 12 residues. The sequence came from a woman aged 80 or older with acute or convalescent COVID-19. Material: peripheral blood. J is TRBJ1-2 and V is TRBV28, with D possibly matching TRBD1 (5 bases). The CDR3 coding sequence is TGTGCCAGCAGTTTACAACAGGCTGGCTACACCTTC. Its protein is CASSLQQAGYTF.